The entry below gives a single T cell receptor beta chain sequence along with its context. Germline V lookup: CDR1 SGHRS, CDR2 YFSETQ. CDR3 length: 14 residues. V lost 0 bases and J lost 6, with 12 bases in between. This record comes from a study of regulatory T cells in long-lasting Graves disease. To make TCR beta libraries, researchers used iRepertoire HTBI primers and Arm-PCR of CDR3 regions. One entry per CDR3 protein, called by TCRdb with MiXCR from the multiplex PCR reads. Of 650,000 to 850,000 distinct CDR3 sequences in the sample, about 30% were seen once. Noted time point: persistent/refractory GD, antithyroid drugs over 5 years with positive TRAb. PBMC RNA served as the TCR library source. Those enrolled as patients came out of an endocrinology department in Xi'an, China.

J is TRBJ1-1 and V is TRBV5-1; D gene unclear. The receptor's source is a female donor with Graves disease. The sample in question was peripheral blood mononuclear cells (PBMCs), obtained when the disease was refractory, from a patient treated with antithyroid drugs. As DNA, the CDR3 is TGCGCCAGCAGCTTGGGAACGGGGAGGGCTGAAGCTTTCTTT. Its translation: CASSLGTGRAEAFF.